Sequencing of this TCR beta chain was carried out in a study of T cells in localized non-small cell lung cancer. Findings of the study overall: Higher blood T cell density tracked longer overall survival. For the top 100 tumor clones, a median roughly 56 also appeared in adjacent lung. Because researchers sequenced only one region of the tumor, heterogeneity is still possible. Uninvolved adjacent lung showed the highest T cell clonality, exceeding tumor.

The trim removed 8 bases at V and 5 bases at J, leaving 5 bases unmatched. The CDR3 extends over 12 amino acids. Germline CDR1 is MNHEY and CDR2 is SVGAGI. As to this clone: Antigen specificity is unknown.

Generated by immunoSEQ multiplex PCR, the TCRdb table keeps only in-frame clones and is missing some. The data show 60,000 to 85,000 clones, 70% to 90% seen once. The sequencing used peripheral blood, collected before any cancer treatment. The receptor comes from a male donor aged 60 or over with stage III squamous cell lung carcinoma. J is TRBJ1-1 and V is TRBV6-5; 7 nucleotides match TRBD1. In nucleotides, the CDR3 is TGTGCCAGCTCAAAGGGGGCAACTGAAGCTTTCTTT. Protein sequence: CASSKGATEAFF.